One sample yielded the 17 T cell receptor beta chains listed below, sequenced in a study of blood T cell repertoires in COVID-19. Assay: immunoSEQ multiplex PCR; the TCRdb copy retains only in-frame clones and omits some. The data contain 250,000 to 400,000 clones, under 95% of them singletons. The sample was PBMCs or T cells enriched from blood (not recorded which). Receptors were obtained from a man aged 55 to 70 who had recovered from COVID-19.

This chain connects TRBV6-5 to TRBJ2-2, with 7 bases fitting TRBD1. This CDR3 contains 15 residues. The junction had 7 bases not matched to a gene; V was cut back by 5 bases and J by 4 bases. The germline V gene encodes CDR1 MNHEY and CDR2 SVGAGI. The CDR3 sequence is CASSPQGWVTGELFF. The CDR3 DNA is TGTGCCAGCAGTCCACAGGGGTGGGTCACCGGGGAGCTGTTTTTT.

CDR3 sequence (DNA): TGTGCCAGCAGAGTATCGGGGAACACTGAAGCTTTCTTT. It encodes CASRVSGNTEAFF. V is TRBV27 and J is TRBJ1-1; D is ambiguous. The germline V and J ends were trimmed by 6 bases and 1 base, with 9 bases remaining between them. The CDR3 runs to 13 residues. Germline CDR1 is MNHEY and CDR2 is SMNVEV (reference sequence).

The chain combines TRBV4-1 with TRBJ2-7, with 11 bases matching TRBD1. The CDR3 loop spans 17 amino acids. V was pared by 2 bases and J by 4 bases, with 10 bases of the junction left unmatched. Per the germline V gene, CDR1 is MGHRA and CDR2 is YSYEKL. CDR3 DNA sequence: TGCGCCAGCAGCCAACAGTTCGGACAGGGGGCGAGTTACGAGCAGTACTTC. It encodes CASSQQFGQGASYEQYF.

The CDR3 sequence: CASRAGWLDEQFF. CDR3 nucleotides: TGTGCCAGCAGAGCCGGGTGGTTAGATGAGCAGTTCTTC. The chain recombines TRBV6-5 with TRBJ2-1, with D unclear. The CDR3 sequence is 13 residues long. V lost 6 bases and J lost 8, with 14 bases in between. Germline values: CDR1 MNHEY, CDR2 SVGAGI.

CDR3: CASSQGTGDQPQHF. CDR3 coding DNA: TGTGCCAGCAGCCAGGGGACAGGGGATCAGCCCCAGCATTTT. The chain joins TRBV27 to TRBJ1-5, with TRBD1 matching 10 bases. Looked up from germline, CDR1 is MNHEY and CDR2 is SMNVEV (reference sequence). V was clipped by 6 bases and J by 5 bases; unmatched bases: 4. The CDR3 totals 14 residues.

The CDR3 loop is CASRLKFQSRHSVNEKLFF. DNA of the CDR3: TGTGCAAGTCGCTTAAAATTTCAATCCCGCCACTCCGTTAATGAAAAACTGTTTTTT. This chain connects TRBV12-2 to TRBJ1-4. TRBV12-2 is a pseudogene. The CDR3 consists of 19 residues.

V usage is TRBV27 and J usage is TRBJ1-2; 10 positions match TRBD1. The CDR3 spans 13 residues. The J segment lost 8 bases and the V segment lost 6 bases, leaving 6 bases of the junction unmatched. CDR1 is MNHEY and CDR2 is SMNVEV in the germline V gene (reference sequence). The CDR3 sequence is CASSRQGAGGYTF. CDR3 sequence (DNA): TGTGCCAGCAGCCGACAGGGGGCTGGGGGCTACACCTTC.

The rearrangement uses TRBV30 and TRBJ1-5; D possibly corresponds to TRBD1 (5 bases). Germline CDR1 and CDR2: GTSNPN and SVGIG (reference sequence). Deletions cut 1 base from V and 6 bases from J, with 10 bases between. The CDR3 is made up of 13 amino acids. The CDR3 protein is CAWSDRPVQPQHF. The CDR3 region has the DNA TGTGCCTGGAGTGACAGGCCGGTTCAGCCCCAGCATTTT.

The rearrangement links TRBV3-1 (or the pseudogene TRBV3-2) to TRBJ1-1, with D possibly matching TRBD1 (6 bases). CDR3 size: 16 residues. Germline V lookup: CDR1 LGHDT, CDR2 YNNKEL (reference sequence). Trimming stripped 1 base from V and 1 base from J, with 13 bases between. The CDR3 is CASSQAGGTRNTEAFF. The CDR3 DNA is TGTGCCAGCAGCCAAGCGGGGGGGACACGGAACACTGAAGCTTTCTTT.

The V gene is TRBV7-2, the J gene TRBJ2-7; 12 bases map to TRBD1. The CDR3 extends over 13 amino acids. Germline V gene lookup returns CDR1 SGHTA and CDR2 FQGNSA. Trimming at V came to 4 bases and at J to 7 bases, leaving 2 bases not matched to a gene. CDR3 protein: CASSWDRGREQYF. The CDR3 nucleotides read TGTGCCAGCAGCTGGGACAGGGGGCGTGAGCAGTACTTC.

The genes are TRBV30 and TRBJ1-5; unclear D gene. The V end lost 0 bases, the J end lost 1 base, and 4 bases lay between the germline ends. Germline loops: CDR1 GTSNPN, CDR2 SVGIG (reference sequence). The CDR3 extends over 13 amino acids. The CDR3 is CAWSVESNQPQHF. The CDR3 DNA sequence: TGTGCCTGGAGTGTTGAGAGCAATCAGCCCCAGCATTTT. Full variable domain (rest looked up from reference TRBV30 and TRBJ1-5): SQTIHQWPATLVQPVGSPLSLECTVEGTSNPNLYWYRQAAGRGLQLLFYSVGIGQISSEVPQNLSASRPQDRQFILSSKKLLLSDSGFYLCAWSVESNQPQHFGDGTRLSIL.

J is TRBJ1-1 and V is TRBV18; 10 bases are shared with TRBD1. CDR3 size: 15 residues. Germline V gene sequence: CDR1 KGHSH, CDR2 LQKENI. The V gene end was trimmed by 6 bases and the J gene end by 4 bases; junction bases not matched to a gene: 8. The CDR3 loop reads CASSQDRGRVTEAFF. CDR3 DNA: TGTGCCAGCTCGCAAGACAGGGGGCGGGTCACTGAAGCTTTCTTT.

CDR3 nucleotides: TGTGCCAGTAAGTTGTCGGGGGGCACAGATACGCAGTATTTT. This translates into CASKLSGGTDTQYF. V is TRBV19 and J is TRBJ2-3; weak D call: TRBD2 (6 bases). Trimming took off 7 bases at V and 1 base at J, with 12 bases between the two ends. The CDR3 is 14 amino acids. CDR1 is LNHDA and CDR2 is SQIVND in the germline V gene (reference sequence).

The rearrangement links TRBV12-5 to TRBJ2-3; 7 bases line up with TRBD2. V lost 2 bases, J lost 4 bases, and 9 bases stayed unmatched. From germline, CDR1 is LGHNT and CDR2 FRNRAP. The CDR3 runs to 16 residues. CDR3 region: CASGLPGLPSADTQYF. The DNA of the CDR3 is TGTGCTAGTGGTTTGCCGGGACTACCCTCCGCAGATACGCAGTATTTT. The complete variable domain, with remaining parts taken from reference TRBV12-5 and TRBJ2-3, reads DARVTQTPRHKVTEMGQEVTMRCQPILGHNTVFWYRQTMMQGLELLAYFRNRAPLDDSGMPKDRFSAEMPDATLATLKIQPSEPRDSAVYFCASGLPGLPSADTQYFGPGTRLTVL.

This clone was observed a few times. The V call is TRBV27, the J call TRBJ2-1; tentative D call: TRBD2 (5 bases). This CDR3 is built from 15 residues. V was cut by 3 bases and J by 0 bases, with 9 bases left in between. In germline, CDR1 is MNHEY, CDR2 SMNVEV (reference sequence). CDR3 amino acids: CASSLRTLSYNEQFF. As DNA, the CDR3 is TGTGCCAGCAGTTTGAGGACTCTCTCCTACAATGAGCAGTTCTTC.

The J gene is TRBJ2-7, the V gene TRBV5-6; TRBD1 aligns across 10 bases. This CDR3 contains 13 residues. Germline V CDR1 and CDR2: SGHDT, YYEEEE. Losses at the gene ends were 2 bases for V and 6 bases for J; bases not matched to a gene: 2. Here the CDR3 DNA reads TGTGCCAGCAGCTTCGGGACAGGGGTCGAGCAGTACTTC. This gives the protein CASSFGTGVEQYF.

This chain connects TRBV5-1 to TRBJ1-2; D gene ambiguous. Germline CDR1 is SGHRS and CDR2 is YFSETQ. This CDR3 region has 11 residues. Deletions cut 5 bases from V and 3 bases from J, with 5 bases between. CDR3 amino acids: CASSSYYGYTF. The CDR3 DNA sequence: TGCGCCAGCAGTTCTTACTATGGCTACACCTTC.